What follows describes a single T cell receptor beta chain. What it binds is not known. The data belong to a study of T cell repertoires in cytomegalovirus infection. As for the study in general: Researchers turned to recently identified HLA-C-restricted CMV epitopes as well as well-studied HLA-B-restricted ones. Indicated by public TCR beta signatures were CMV infection and matching HLA type.

Each CDR3 protein is one row after TCRdb ran MiXCR on the reads. This table holds about 130,000 distinct CDR3 sequences, more than 25% found once. The ends were cut back, 2 bases at V and 2 bases at J, with 9 bases in the middle. CDR1 is SGHAT, CDR2 FQNNGV, per germline. This CDR3 is built from 14 residues. Source: CD8+ T cells from cultured PBMCs, taken from culture after CMV antigen stimulation. This chain links TRBV11-2 with TRBJ2-5; possibly TRBD1 for D (5 bases). This TCR was sampled from a human donor in good health (CMV status not recorded). Some clones in this sample may be carry-over from other donors' samples. The CDR3, as DNA: TGTGCCAGCAGCTTAAAAAGGGGTCAAGAGACCCAGTACTTC. Translating it yields CASSLKRGQETQYF. Full variable domain (remainder filled in from reference TRBV11-2 and TRBJ2-5): EAGVAQSPRYKIIEKRQSVAFWCNPISGHATLYWYQQILGQGPKLLIQFQNNGVVDDSQLPKDRFSAERLKGVDSTLKIQPAKLEDSAVYLCASSLKRGQETQYFGPGTRLLVL.